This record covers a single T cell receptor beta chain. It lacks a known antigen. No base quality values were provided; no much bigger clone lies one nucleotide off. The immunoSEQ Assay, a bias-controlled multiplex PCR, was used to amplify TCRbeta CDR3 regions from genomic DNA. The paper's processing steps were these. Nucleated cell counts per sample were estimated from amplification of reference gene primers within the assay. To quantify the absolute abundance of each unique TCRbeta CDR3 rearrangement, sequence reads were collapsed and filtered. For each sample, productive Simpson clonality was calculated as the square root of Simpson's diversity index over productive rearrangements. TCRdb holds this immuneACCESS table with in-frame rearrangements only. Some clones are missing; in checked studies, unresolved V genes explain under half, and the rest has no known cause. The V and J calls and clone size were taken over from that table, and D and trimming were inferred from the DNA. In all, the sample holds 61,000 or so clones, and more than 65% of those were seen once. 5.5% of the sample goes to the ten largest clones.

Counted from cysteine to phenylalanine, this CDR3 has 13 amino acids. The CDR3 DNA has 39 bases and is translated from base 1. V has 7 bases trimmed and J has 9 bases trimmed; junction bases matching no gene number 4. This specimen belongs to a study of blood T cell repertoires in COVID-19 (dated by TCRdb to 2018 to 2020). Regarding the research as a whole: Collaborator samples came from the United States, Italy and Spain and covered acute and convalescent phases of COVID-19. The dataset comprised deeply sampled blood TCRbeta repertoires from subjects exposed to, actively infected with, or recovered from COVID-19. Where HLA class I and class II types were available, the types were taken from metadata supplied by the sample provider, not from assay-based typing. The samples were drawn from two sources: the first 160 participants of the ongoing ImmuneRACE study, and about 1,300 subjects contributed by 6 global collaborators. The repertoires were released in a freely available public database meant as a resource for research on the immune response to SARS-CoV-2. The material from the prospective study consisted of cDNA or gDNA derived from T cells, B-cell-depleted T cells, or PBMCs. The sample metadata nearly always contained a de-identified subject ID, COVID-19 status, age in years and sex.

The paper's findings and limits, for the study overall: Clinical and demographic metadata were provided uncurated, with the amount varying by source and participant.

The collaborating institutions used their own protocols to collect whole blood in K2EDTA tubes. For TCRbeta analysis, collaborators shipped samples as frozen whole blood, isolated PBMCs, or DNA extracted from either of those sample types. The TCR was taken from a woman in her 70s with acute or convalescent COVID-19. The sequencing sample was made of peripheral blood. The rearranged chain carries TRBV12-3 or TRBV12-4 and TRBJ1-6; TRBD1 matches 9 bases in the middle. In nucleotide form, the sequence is TGTGCCAGCACAAGGGACAGGGCTTCACCCCTCCACTTT. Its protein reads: CASTRDRASPLHF.